The source of this T cell receptor beta chain is a study of blood T cell repertoires in COVID-19. Study as a whole: Samples representing acute and convalescent COVID-19 were sourced from the United States, Italy and Spain. T cells, B-cell-depleted T cells, or PBMCs provided the cDNA or gDNA that served as material.

Original processing notes: By means of reference gene primer amplification, nucleated cell counts were estimated. The assay was immunoSEQ multiplex PCR, and TCRdb's table has in-frame clones only and misses some. V and J calls and clone size are as listed in that table; D and trimming were resolved from the DNA. Among 140,000 to 150,000 clones, 87% were seen once, and the ten largest hold over 0.8%. The CDR3 extends over 14 amino acids. In germline, CDR1 is GTSNPN, CDR2 SVGIG (reference sequence). V was cut by 3 bases and J by 0 bases, with 9 bases left in between. The sequence derives from a woman aged 45-65 years with acute or convalescent COVID-19. The source material was peripheral blood. This rearrangement joins TRBV30 to TRBJ1-3; D is undetermined. CDR3 amino acids: CAWREDYSGNTIYF. CDR3 nucleotide sequence: TGTGCCTGGAGGGAGGATTACTCTGGAAACACCATATATTTT.